This is a list of T cell receptor beta chains from one sample in a study of control samples from healthy donors and cancer patients. Sequencing was performed with immunoSEQ multiplex PCR; in TCRdb, only in-frame clones are kept and a portion is missing. This sample has tens of thousands of clones; about 87% occur once, and the top ten carry over 13%. The sample consisted of blood. Receptors originate from a woman in her 70s in good health. The CDR3 runs from the conserved cysteine through the conserved F or W. Fields, in order: J gene, V gene, D gene, clone size, CDR3 length, CDR3 DNA, CDR3 protein. The D gene is left open where the match is weak. The size field is filled for only some rows; it gives once, few, many or a size class.

TRBJ1-5	TRBV2	-	-	13	TGTGCCAGCGCTGGGGGCGGAAATCAGCCCCAGCATTTT	CASAGGGNQPQHF
TRBJ2-6	TRBV3-1/TRBV3-2	-	-	18	TGTGCCAGCAGCCAAGACCCGAGACATCATGGGGGGGCCAACGTCCTGACTTTC	CASSQDPRHHGGANVLTF
TRBJ2-3	TRBV6-1	TRBD2	-	15	TGTGCCAGCAGTGATGAGCGGGGGCCCACAGATACGCAGTATTTT	CASSDERGPTDTQYF
TRBJ1-2	TRBV5-1	TRBD1	once	16	TGCGCCAGCAGCTTGGACGGGACAGGGGTGATCCATGGCTACACCTTC	CASSLDGTGVIHGYTF
TRBJ1-1	TRBV3-1/TRBV3-2	TRBD1	-	13	TGTGCCAGCAGCCAACTACAGGGGGCCGAAGCTTTCTTT	CASSQLQGAEAFF
TRBJ1-1	TRBV6-5	TRBD1	-	13	TGTGCCAGCACCCAGGGGGCGGGCACTGAAGCTTTCTTT	CASTQGAGTEAFF
TRBJ1-1	TRBV7-9	-	once	16	TGTGCCAGCAGCTTAGTGGGGGGAGTGGTTCCCCAGGAAGCTTTCTTT	CASSLVGGVVPQEAFF
TRBJ1-1	TRBV2	TRBD1	few	16	TGTGCCAGCAGTCGGGACAGGGCGATGGGGTTCACTGAAGCTTTCTTT	CASSRDRAMGFTEAFF
TRBJ2-1	TRBV3-1/TRBV3-2	-	-	15	TGTGCCAGCAGTACCGGAGTCTACCCCTACAATGAGCAGTTCTTC	CASSTGVYPYNEQFF
TRBJ1-2	TRBV25-1	-	once	14	TGTGCCAGCAGTGAGGGACCCATGGGCTATGGCTACACCTTC	CASSEGPMGYGYTF
TRBJ2-7	TRBV5-5	-	-	14	TGTGCCAACCGAAGAGGGACTCCATCCTACGAGCAGTACTTC	CANRRGTPSYEQYF
TRBJ1-3	TRBV7-8	-	-	15	TGTGCCAGCAGCGGAGGGGGGGTGCGTGGTCACACCATATATTTT	CASSGGGVRGHTIYF
TRBJ1-5	TRBV27	-	-	15	TGTGCCAGCAGTTTAGCCGGCAGCTTCAATCAGCCCCAGCATTTT	CASSLAGSFNQPQHF
TRBJ1-3	TRBV5-6	-	-	15	TGTGCCAGCAGCTTGGGGGGGCTTGCTGGAAACACCATATATTTT	CASSLGGLAGNTIYF
TRBJ1-1	TRBV18	-	-	12	TGTGCCAGCTCACCATCCAACACTGAAGCTTTCTTT	CASSPSNTEAFF
TRBJ1-1	TRBV7-2	-	-	14	TGTGCCAGCAGCTTGGGGAGCTTGAACACTGAAGCTTTCTTT	CASSLGSLNTEAFF